This T cell receptor (beta chain) comes out of a study of Graves' ophthalmopathy and Graves' hyperthyroidism. If patients had other autoimmune diseases, uncontrolled infections, pregnancy or lactation, they were excluded. Study results and caveats: Detected in blood as well were most expanded thyroid clonotypes with frequency above 0.001.

Amplified TCR beta CDR3 regions were obtained using RNA transcripts as template. The first-round RT-PCR employed HTBI primers together with the Qiagen OneStep RT-PCR kit. A multiplex PCR was then performed as the second round. TCRdb re-called the multiplex PCR reads with MiXCR, one entry per CDR3 protein. The repertoire includes about 480,000 distinct CDR3 sequences, about an eighth of them detected once, and around 9.8% sits in the top ten. Remarks on this clonotype: The antigen remains undetermined.

This CDR3 spans 12 amino acids. Germline CDR1 and CDR2: MNHEY and SVGAGI. Trimming removed 3 bases from V and 6 bases from J, with 9 bases in between. Sequenced sample: blood. This sequence joins TRBV6-5 and TRBJ2-7; D might be TRBD1 (6 bases). The clonotype comes from a woman in her thirties with Graves' ophthalmopathy. DNA of the CDR3: TGTGCCAGCAGTTATCCCAGGGGCGAGCAGTACGTC. It yields the protein CASSYPRGEQYV.